This record concerns one T cell receptor (beta chain) sequence. The target antigen is unknown. This specimen belongs to a study of OX40 agonist ivuxolimab in advanced cancers. General study findings and limits: CD8+ T cells showed, on average, more clonal expansion than CD4+ cells.

TCRdb's table, derived via immunoSEQ multiplex PCR, lists solely in-frame clones and lacks some. The repertoire has tens of thousands of clones, 87% of them found once; the top ten carry 0.32%. V shed 0 bases and J shed 4 bases, with 16 bases lying between them. The germline CDR1 and CDR2 sequences are SGHDT and YYEEEE. The CDR3 runs to 16 residues. The rearrangement links TRBV5-6 to TRBJ2-5; unclear D gene. This specimen was CD4+ or CD8+ T cells sorted from blood, taken in a trial of the OX40 agonist ivuxolimab. This receptor was identified in an adult with an advanced solid tumor such as melanoma, head and neck, liver or kidney cancer. CDR3: CASSLVSGVTGETQYF. CDR3 nucleotide sequence: TGTGCCAGCAGCTTGGTATCTGGGGTGACGGGAGAGACCCAGTACTTC.